Shown below are 17 T cell receptor beta chains from a single sample sequenced in a study of cytomegalovirus exposure and HLA in healthy donors. Assay used: immunoSEQ multiplex PCR; TCRdb lists only in-frame clones, some missing. The profile shows roughly 150,000 clones, roughly 84% of them singletons. Source material: PBMCs. These receptors were taken from a man aged 25-45 years in good health and CMV-seropositive.

The chain recombines TRBV11-1 with TRBJ1-3; TRBD1 matches at 8 bases. V was pared by 5 bases and J by 2 bases, with 11 bases of the junction left unmatched. The CDR3 has 17 residues. The germline CDR1 and CDR2 sequences are SGHAT and FQDESV (reference sequence). CDR3: CASSPTARTGPGNTIYF. The DNA of the CDR3 is TGTGCCAGCAGCCCAACCGCGAGGACAGGGCCTGGAAACACCATATATTTT.

The chain is built from TRBV28 and TRBJ1-5; D not certain. The CDR3 contains 13 residues. Trimming removed 11 bases at V and 5 bases at J, with 16 bases between. Germline CDR1 MDHEN, CDR2 SYDVKM. The CDR3 DNA follows: TGTGCCTGCTCAGAGGGTCTTTATCAGCCCCAGCATTTT. Translation: CACSEGLYQPQHF.

The table lists this clone with a count of one. The chain carries TRBV12-5 and TRBJ2-7; D may be TRBD2 (7 bases). CDR1 is LGHNT and CDR2 is FRNRAP in the germline V gene. V lost 1 base and J 4 bases, leaving 17 bases between the germline ends. The CDR3 is 16 amino acids. CDR3 loop: CASGLALPGGSYEQYF. DNA of the CDR3: TGTGCTAGTGGTTTGGCCTTGCCGGGGGGCTCGTACGAGCAGTACTTC. Full variable domain (outside the CDR3, taken from reference TRBV12-5 and TRBJ2-7): DARVTQTPRHKVTEMGQEVTMRCQPILGHNTVFWYRQTMMQGLELLAYFRNRAPLDDSGMPKDRFSAEMPDATLATLKIQPSEPRDSAVYFCASGLALPGGSYEQYFGPGTRLTVT.

The chain joins TRBV4-3 to TRBJ2-7, with 7 positions matching TRBD2. Germline loops: CDR1 LGHNA, CDR2 YSLEER. The CDR3 totals 16 residues. V lost 0 bases to trimming and J lost 0 bases; unmatched junction nucleotides: 5. CDR3: CASSQDRDYPSYEQYF. The CDR3 bases are TGCGCCAGCAGCCAAGACCGGGACTATCCCTCCTACGAGCAGTACTTC.

V usage is TRBV30 and J usage is TRBJ2-6; D may be TRBD1 (7 bases). Trimming removed 7 bases at V and 0 bases at J, with 16 bases between. The CDR3 contains 16 residues. Germline V lookup: CDR1 GTSNPN, CDR2 SVGIG (reference sequence). CDR3 bases: TGTGCCTTGTCGACAGGGAGGTCCTCTGGGGCCAACGTCCTGACTTTC. Translation: CALSTGRSSGANVLTF.

This rearrangement joins TRBV7-6 to TRBJ2-7; TRBD2 is a possible D gene (6 bases). The CDR3 covers 16 residues. Germline V lookup: CDR1 SGHVS, CDR2 FNYEAQ. Trimming stripped 1 base from V and 0 bases from J, with 13 bases between. CDR3 nucleotides: TGTGCCAGCAGCTTAGGTGGGGCGGGGAGCTCCTACGAGCAGTACTTC. Its translation is CASSLGGAGSSYEQYF.

The chain links TRBV7-9 to TRBJ1-4, with 7 bases matching TRBD1. This CDR3 has 17 amino acids. J lost 0 bases, V lost 5 bases, and 9 bases had no gene match. Germline loops: CDR1 SEHNR, CDR2 FQNEAQ (reference sequence). The CDR3 is CASSASSGTATNEKLFF. Here the CDR3 DNA reads TGTGCCAGCAGCGCTTCGTCCGGGACAGCAACTAATGAAAAACTGTTTTTT.

The V gene is TRBV9, the J gene TRBJ1-2; maybe TRBD1 (5 bases). V shed 6 bases and J shed 0 bases, with 15 bases lying between them. Germline CDR1 and CDR2: SGDLS and YYNGEE. The CDR3 covers 15 residues. CDR3 residues: CASNPGEQPNYGYTF. DNA for the CDR3: TGTGCCAGCAACCCGGGGGAACAGCCTAACTATGGCTACACCTTC.

This sequence joins TRBV30 and TRBJ2-5; 9 nucleotides line up with TRBD2. This CDR3 is built from 14 residues. Per the germline V gene, CDR1 is GTSNPN and CDR2 is SVGIG (reference sequence). The V and J ends lost 2 bases and 4 bases, in that order; junction bases with no gene match: 5. In DNA form, the CDR3 reads TGTGCCTGGAGTTTGACTAGCGGAAGAGAGACCCAGTACTTC. Its protein product is CAWSLTSGRETQYF.

The rearrangement joins TRBV27 to TRBJ2-5; the D is unclear. The V and J ends lost 0 bases and 4 bases respectively, with 3 bases between them. The CDR3 is 12 amino acids. Per germline, CDR1 MNHEY and CDR2 SMNVEV (reference sequence). The CDR3 DNA reads as TGTGCCAGCAGTTTATCCGGAGAGACCCAGTACTTC. Translating it yields CASSLSGETQYF.

This clone showed up just a few times. CDR3 protein: CASSLTSGTYYEQYF. DNA of the CDR3: TGTGCCAGCAGTTTGACTAGCGGGACTTACTACGAGCAGTACTTC. This sequence joins TRBV27 and TRBJ2-7, with 11 bases identical to TRBD2. The CDR3 loop spans 15 amino acids. The V segment lost 3 bases and the J segment 3 bases; nucleotides outside the gene matches: 4. Germline-derived CDR1 and CDR2 are MNHEY and SMNVEV (reference sequence).

CDR3 coding DNA: TGTGCCAGCAGGTCCTCCGGAAACACCATATATTTT. The encoded protein is CASRSSGNTIYF. The gene calls are TRBV11-2 and TRBJ1-3; D ambiguous. The V gene's germline CDR1 is SGHAT and CDR2 FQNNGV. CDR3 length: 12 residues. Trimming left V 6 bases short and J 4 bases short, with 7 bases between.

The chain couples TRBV27 to TRBJ2-1, with a possible D match to TRBD2 (5 bases). The CDR3 sequence is 15 residues long. CDR1 MNHEY and CDR2 SMNVEV come from the germline V gene (reference sequence). Trimming stripped 4 bases from V and 6 bases from J, with 16 bases between. The CDR3 protein is CASSSALVLGNEQFF. CDR3 sequence (DNA): TGTGCCAGCAGTTCGGCACTAGTCTTGGGCAATGAGCAGTTCTTC.

The chain carries TRBV6-5 and TRBJ2-3; 11 nucleotides agree with TRBD1. Germline loops: CDR1 MNHEY, CDR2 SVGAGI. The CDR3 is 15 amino acids. V dropped 6 bases and J dropped 4; count of bases not matched to a gene: 6. CDR3 in amino acids: CASSSRDRGSDTQYF. CDR3 sequence (DNA): TGTGCCAGCAGCTCAAGGGACAGGGGGTCAGATACGCAGTATTTT.

The table lists this clone with a few counts. This chain connects TRBV7-3 to TRBJ1-2; 8 bases align to TRBD1. Germline V gene lookup returns CDR1 SGHTA and CDR2 FQGTGA. This CDR3 contains 13 residues. With V trimmed by 0 bases and J by 6 bases, 0 bases remained unmatched. CDR3 DNA sequence: TGTGCCAGCAGCTTAACGGGACAGGATGGCTACACCTTC. It is translated as CASSLTGQDGYTF.

J is TRBJ2-2 and V is TRBV9; 7 nucleotides agree with TRBD1. V shed 4 bases, J shed 1 base, and the junction held 13 bases outside the gene matches. Germline V lookup: CDR1 SGDLS, CDR2 YYNGEE. CDR3 length: 18 amino acids. CDR3 bases: TGTGCCAGCAGCCCCCCGGGCAGGGGGAGTGTGAACACCGGGGAGCTGTTTTTT. Residues: CASSPPGRGSVNTGELFF.

This sequence joins TRBV7-3 and TRBJ2-1, with 11 bases that match TRBD2. V lost 4 bases to trimming and J lost 5 bases; unmatched junction nucleotides: 4. CDR1 and CDR2 from the germline V gene are SGHTA and FQGTGA. The CDR3 length is 15 residues. The CDR3 region has the DNA TGTGCCAGCAGCTCTCGACTAGCGGGACACAATGAGCAGTTCTTC. Protein sequence: CASSSRLAGHNEQFF.